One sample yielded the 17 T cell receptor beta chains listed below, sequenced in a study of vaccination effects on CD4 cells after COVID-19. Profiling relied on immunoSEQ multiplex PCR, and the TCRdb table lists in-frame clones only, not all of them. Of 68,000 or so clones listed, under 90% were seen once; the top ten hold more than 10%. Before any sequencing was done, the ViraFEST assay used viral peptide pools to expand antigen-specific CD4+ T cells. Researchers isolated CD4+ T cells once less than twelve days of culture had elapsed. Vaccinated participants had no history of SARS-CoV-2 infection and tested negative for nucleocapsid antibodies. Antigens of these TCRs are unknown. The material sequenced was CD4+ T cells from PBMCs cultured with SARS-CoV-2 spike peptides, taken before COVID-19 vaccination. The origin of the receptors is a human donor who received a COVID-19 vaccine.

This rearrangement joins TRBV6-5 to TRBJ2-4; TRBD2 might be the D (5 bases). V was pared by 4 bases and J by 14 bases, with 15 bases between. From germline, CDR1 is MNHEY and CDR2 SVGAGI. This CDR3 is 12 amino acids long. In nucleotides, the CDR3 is TGTGCCAGCAGTTCGGGGAGCCGTGGGGAGTACTTC. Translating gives CASSSGSRGEYF.

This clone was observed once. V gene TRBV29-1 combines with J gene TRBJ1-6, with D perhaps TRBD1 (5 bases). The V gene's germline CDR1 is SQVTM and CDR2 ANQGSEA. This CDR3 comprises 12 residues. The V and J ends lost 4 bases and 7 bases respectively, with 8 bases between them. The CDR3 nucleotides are TGCAGCGTTGGGGACTGGAATTCACCCCTCCACTTT. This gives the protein CSVGDWNSPLHF.

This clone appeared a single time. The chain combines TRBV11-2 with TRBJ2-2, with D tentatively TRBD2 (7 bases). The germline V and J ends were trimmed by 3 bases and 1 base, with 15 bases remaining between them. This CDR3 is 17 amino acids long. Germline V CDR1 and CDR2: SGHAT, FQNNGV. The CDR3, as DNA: TGTGCCAGCAGCTTTAATGGGGGGGCCGGGAACACCGGGGAGCTGTTTTTT. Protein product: CASSFNGGAGNTGELFF.

CDR3 region: CASSTGFSGNTIYF. CDR3 DNA sequence: TGTGCCAGCAGTACAGGGTTCTCTGGAAACACCATATATTTT. The J gene is TRBJ1-3, the V gene TRBV6-5; D possibly corresponds to TRBD1 (6 bases). V was trimmed by 5 bases and J by 0 bases, leaving 8 bases between them. The CDR3 spans 14 residues. Per germline, CDR1 MNHEY and CDR2 SVGAGI.

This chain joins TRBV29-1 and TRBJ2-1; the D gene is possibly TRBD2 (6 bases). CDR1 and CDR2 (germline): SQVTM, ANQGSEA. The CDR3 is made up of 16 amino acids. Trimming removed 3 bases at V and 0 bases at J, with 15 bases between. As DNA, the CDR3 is TGCAGCGTTGAGGGCGGGACGCCGATCTCCTACAATGAGCAGTTCTTC. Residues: CSVEGGTPISYNEQFF.

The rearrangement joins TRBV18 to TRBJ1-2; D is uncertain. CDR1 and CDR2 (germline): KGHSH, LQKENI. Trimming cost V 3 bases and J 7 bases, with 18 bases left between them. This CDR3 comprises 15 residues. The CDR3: CASSPDYKQRTGYTF. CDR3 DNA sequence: TGTGCCAGCTCACCTGATTACAAACAGCGAACTGGCTACACCTTC. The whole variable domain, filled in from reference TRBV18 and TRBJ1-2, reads NAGVMQNPRHLVRRRGQEARLRCSPMKGHSHVYWYRQLPEEGLKFMVYLQKENIIDESGMPKERFSAEFPKEGPSILRIQQVVRGDSAAYFCASSPDYKQRTGYTFGSGTRLTVV.

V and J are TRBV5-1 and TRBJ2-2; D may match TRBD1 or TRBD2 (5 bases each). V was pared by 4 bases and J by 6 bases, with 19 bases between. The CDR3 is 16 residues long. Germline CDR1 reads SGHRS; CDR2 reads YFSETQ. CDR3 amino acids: CASSRNGRGGAGELFF. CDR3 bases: TGCGCCAGCAGCCGAAACGGACGGGGCGGAGCCGGGGAGCTGTTTTTT.

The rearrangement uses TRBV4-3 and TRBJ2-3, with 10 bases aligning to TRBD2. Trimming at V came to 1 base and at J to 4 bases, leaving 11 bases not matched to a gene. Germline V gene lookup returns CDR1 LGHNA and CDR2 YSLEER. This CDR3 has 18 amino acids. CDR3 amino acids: CASSQVAPAGGPPDTQYF. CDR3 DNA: TGCGCCAGCAGCCAAGTAGCACCAGCGGGGGGGCCTCCAGATACGCAGTATTTT.

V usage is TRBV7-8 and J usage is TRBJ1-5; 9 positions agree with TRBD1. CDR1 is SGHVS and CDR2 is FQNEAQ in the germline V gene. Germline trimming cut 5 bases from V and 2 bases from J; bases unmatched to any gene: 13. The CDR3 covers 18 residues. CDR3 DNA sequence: TGTGCCAGCAGCCCAAGGACAGGGGCGCTGAGGGGCAATCAGCCCCAGCATTTT. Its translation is CASSPRTGALRGNQPQHF.

The CDR3 nucleotides read TGTGCCAGCAGCCGCCGCCCTAGCGGGACCACAGATACGCAGTATTTT. Translating it yields CASSRRPSGTTDTQYF. V and J are TRBV7-3 and TRBJ2-3; 9 positions agree with TRBD2. V shed 5 bases, J shed 2 bases, and the junction held 8 bases outside the gene matches. The CDR3 loop spans 16 amino acids. From germline, CDR1 is SGHTA and CDR2 FQGTGA.

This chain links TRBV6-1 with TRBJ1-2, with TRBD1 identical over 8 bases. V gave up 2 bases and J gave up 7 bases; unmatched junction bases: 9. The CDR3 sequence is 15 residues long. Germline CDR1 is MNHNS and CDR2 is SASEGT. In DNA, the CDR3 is TGTGCCAGCAGTGAAAAGTGGACAGGGTTAGCTGGCTACACCTTC. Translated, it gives CASSEKWTGLAGYTF.

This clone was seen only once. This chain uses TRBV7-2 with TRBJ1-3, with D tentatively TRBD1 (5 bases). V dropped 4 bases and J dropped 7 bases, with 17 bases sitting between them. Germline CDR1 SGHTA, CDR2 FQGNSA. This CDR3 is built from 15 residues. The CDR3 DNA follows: TGTGCCAGCAGCTCCGGTGGGGGGGGGTTCAACACCATATATTTT. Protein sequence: CASSSGGGGFNTIYF. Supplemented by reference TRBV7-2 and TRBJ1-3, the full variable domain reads GAGVSQSPSNKVTEKGKDVELRCDPISGHTALYWYRQSLGQGLEFLIYFQGNSAPDKSGLPSDRFSAERTGGSVSTLTIQRTQQEDSAVYLCASSSGGGGFNTIYFGEGSWLTVV.

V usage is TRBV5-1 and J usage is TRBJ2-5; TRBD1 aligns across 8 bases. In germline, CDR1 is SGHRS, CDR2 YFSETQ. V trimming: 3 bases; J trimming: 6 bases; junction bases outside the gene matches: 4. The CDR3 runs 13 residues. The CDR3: CASSYRQGQTQYF. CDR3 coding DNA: TGCGCCAGCAGCTACCGACAGGGGCAGACCCAGTACTTC.

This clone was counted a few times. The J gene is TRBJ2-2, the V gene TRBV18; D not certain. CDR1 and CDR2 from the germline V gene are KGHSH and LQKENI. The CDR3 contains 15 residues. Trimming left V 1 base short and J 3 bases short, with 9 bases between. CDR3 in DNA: TGTGCCAGCTCACCACGGACCCGGGACACCGGGGAGCTGTTTTTT. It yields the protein CASSPRTRDTGELFF.

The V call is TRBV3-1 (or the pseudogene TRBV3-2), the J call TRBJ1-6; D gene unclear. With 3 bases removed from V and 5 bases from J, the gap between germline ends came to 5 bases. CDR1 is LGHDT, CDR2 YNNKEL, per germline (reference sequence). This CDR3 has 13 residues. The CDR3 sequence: CASSHLNNSPLHF. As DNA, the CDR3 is TGTGCCAGCAGCCATCTCAATAATTCACCCCTCCACTTT.

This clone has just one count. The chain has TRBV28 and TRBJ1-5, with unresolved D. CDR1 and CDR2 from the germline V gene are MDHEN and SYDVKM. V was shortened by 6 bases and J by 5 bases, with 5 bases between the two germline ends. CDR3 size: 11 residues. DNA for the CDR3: TGTGCCAGCAGCATCCATCAGCCCCAGCATTTT. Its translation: CASSIHQPQHF. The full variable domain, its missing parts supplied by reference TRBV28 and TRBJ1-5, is DVKVTQSSRYLVKRTGEKVFLECVQDMDHENMFWYRQDPGLGLRLIYFSYDVKMKEKGDIPEGYSVSREKKERFSLILESASTNQTSMYLCASSIHQPQHFGDGTRLSIL.

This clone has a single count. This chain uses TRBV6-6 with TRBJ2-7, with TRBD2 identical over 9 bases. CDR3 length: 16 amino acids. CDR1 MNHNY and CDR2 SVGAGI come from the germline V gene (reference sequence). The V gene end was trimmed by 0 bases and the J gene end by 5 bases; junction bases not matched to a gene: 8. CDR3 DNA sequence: TGTGCCAGCAGTTACTCTACCGCGGGGGGGCCGGACGAGCAGTACGTC. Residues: CASSYSTAGGPDEQYV.